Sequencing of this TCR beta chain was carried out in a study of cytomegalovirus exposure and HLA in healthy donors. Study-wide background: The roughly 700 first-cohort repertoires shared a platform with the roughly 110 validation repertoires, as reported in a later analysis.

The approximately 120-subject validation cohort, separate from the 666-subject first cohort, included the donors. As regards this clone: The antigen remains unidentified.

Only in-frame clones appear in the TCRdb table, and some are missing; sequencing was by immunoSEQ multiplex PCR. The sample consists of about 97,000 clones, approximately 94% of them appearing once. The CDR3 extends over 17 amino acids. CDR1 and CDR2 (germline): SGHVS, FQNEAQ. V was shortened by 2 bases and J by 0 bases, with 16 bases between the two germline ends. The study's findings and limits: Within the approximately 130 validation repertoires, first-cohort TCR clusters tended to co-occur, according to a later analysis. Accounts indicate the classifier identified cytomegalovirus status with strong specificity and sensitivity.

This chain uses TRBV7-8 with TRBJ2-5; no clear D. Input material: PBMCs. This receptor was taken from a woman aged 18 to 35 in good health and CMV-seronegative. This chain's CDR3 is CASSLPSWHPYQETQYF. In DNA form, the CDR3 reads TGTGCCAGCAGCTTACCCTCGTGGCACCCGTACCAAGAGACCCAGTACTTC.